Following are 13 T cell receptor beta chains from one sample sequenced in a study of cytomegalovirus exposure and HLA in healthy donors. Primers: 60 Vbeta forward and 13 Jbeta reverse. Data came from immunoSEQ multiplex PCR; TCRdb stores just in-frame clones and leaves some out. Of approximately 88,000 clones listed, 64% are singletons. Source material: PBMCs. These receptors were collected from a man between 60 and 75 years old in good health and CMV-seronegative.

CDR3 DNA sequence: TGTGCCAGTAGTAACAGGGGGCTTGGCGGGGAGCTGTTTTTT. Translated, it gives CASSNRGLGGELFF. The V gene is TRBV19, the J gene TRBJ2-2; 9 bases agree with TRBD1. The CDR3 runs 14 residues. With 4 bases clipped from V and 7 bases from J, the junction kept 4 bases outside the gene matches. CDR1 and CDR2 (germline): LNHDA, SQIVND (reference sequence).

This clone appeared a few times. V is TRBV29-1 and J is TRBJ1-5; a possible D gene is TRBD1 (5 bases). This CDR3 has 13 amino acids. Germline V gene data show CDR1 as SQVTM and CDR2 as ANQGSEA. V was shortened by 2 bases and J by 7 bases, with 12 bases between the two germline ends. This chain's CDR3 is CSVESGVGQPQHF. The CDR3 DNA sequence: TGCAGCGTTGAATCGGGGGTAGGACAGCCCCAGCATTTT.

V is TRBV27 and J is TRBJ2-7, with TRBD1 matching over 7 bases. CDR1 is MNHEY, CDR2 SMNVEV, per germline (reference sequence). Trimming at V came to 5 bases and at J to 5 bases, leaving 6 bases not matched to a gene. The length of the CDR3 is 13 residues. The CDR3 nucleotides are TGTGCCAGCAGTGAGGGGGCGGTCCACGAGCAGTACTTC. Translation gives CASSEGAVHEQYF.

The chain couples TRBV7-9 to TRBJ1-2; 7 nucleotides match TRBD1. Per germline, CDR1 SEHNR and CDR2 FQNEAQ (reference sequence). The V and J ends lost 4 bases and 6 bases, in that order; junction bases with no gene match: 8. The CDR3 consists of 14 residues. Here the CDR3 reads CASSSGGGKDGYTF. The CDR3 DNA is TGTGCCAGCAGCTCAGGGGGAGGAAAGGATGGCTACACCTTC.

The chain uses TRBV7-9 and TRBJ2-3; 7 nucleotides agree with TRBD1. V was clipped by 5 bases and J by 0 bases; unmatched bases: 8. The CDR3 has 16 residues. Germline loops: CDR1 SEHNR, CDR2 FQNEAQ (reference sequence). The CDR3 sequence: CASSPLWTGSTDTQYF. DNA for the CDR3: TGTGCCAGCAGCCCCCTTTGGACAGGTAGCACAGATACGCAGTATTTT.

V gene TRBV5-1 combines with J gene TRBJ2-3; 12 bases agree with TRBD2. CDR1 is SGHRS, CDR2 YFSETQ, per germline. The V gene end was trimmed by 0 bases and the J gene end by 3 bases; junction bases not matched to a gene: 2. The CDR3 extends over 16 amino acids. The CDR3: CASSLGLAGETDTQYF. CDR3 nucleotide sequence: TGCGCCAGCAGCTTGGGACTAGCGGGAGAAACAGATACGCAGTATTTT.

This clone appeared a few times. The rearrangement joins TRBV6-5 to TRBJ2-3, with D possibly being TRBD2 (6 bases). The CDR3 extends over 15 amino acids. Germline values: CDR1 MNHEY, CDR2 SVGAGI. The ends were cut back, 1 base at V and 1 base at J, with 9 bases in the middle. The CDR3 spells CASSYFGSGTDTQYF. CDR3 DNA sequence: TGTGCCAGCAGTTACTTCGGGAGCGGCACAGATACGCAGTATTTT.

In its sample, this clone was seen a few times. The CDR3 here is CASSPGGTGDSAGEKLFF. In DNA form, the CDR3 reads TGTGCCAGCAGCCCTGGGGGGACAGGGGATTCAGCGGGCGAAAAACTGTTTTTT. The chain couples TRBV5-4 to TRBJ1-4; the match to TRBD1 covers 10 bases. The CDR3 is made up of 18 amino acids. V lost 4 bases and J lost 8; bases outside the gene matches: 17. Germline V gives CDR1 SGHNT, CDR2 YYREEE (reference sequence).

The J gene is TRBJ1-1, the V gene TRBV29-1; weak D call: TRBD1 (5 bases). The CDR3 runs to 14 residues. Germline CDR1 SQVTM, CDR2 ANQGSEA. V gave up 1 base and J gave up 4 bases, with 13 bases separating them. The CDR3 nucleotides are TGCAGCGTTGAAGGGGGGGTGGGATCCACTGAAGCTTTCTTT. Translated, it gives CSVEGGVGSTEAFF.

Only a few counts were recorded for this clone. The chain recombines TRBV18 with TRBJ1-1; 8 bases map to TRBD1. The CDR3 runs 17 residues. After removal of 5 bases from V and 1 base from J, the junction contained 12 bases not matched to a gene. Germline CDR1 and CDR2: KGHSH and LQKENI. Here the CDR3 DNA reads TGTGCCAGCTCAACACTTTCCCCGGGACAGGCGAACACTGAAGCTTTCTTT. Protein product: CASSTLSPGQANTEAFF.

The genes are TRBV11-3 and TRBJ2-7, with 8 bases identical to TRBD1. Germline V gives CDR1 SGHNT, CDR2 YENEEA. V shed 5 bases and J 3 bases; nucleotides not matched to a gene: 6. The CDR3 is 14 residues long. CDR3 in amino acids: CASSTGQGLYEQYF. CDR3 nucleotides: TGTGCCAGCAGCACCGGACAGGGCCTCTACGAGCAGTACTTC.

This chain uses TRBV28 with TRBJ2-5; TRBD2 might be the D (5 bases). CDR3 length: 16 residues. Per the germline V gene, CDR1 is MDHEN and CDR2 is SYDVKM. Trimming cost V 6 bases and J 1 base, with 18 bases left between them. CDR3 amino acids: CASRAGWSDFQETQYF. Here the CDR3 DNA reads TGTGCCAGCAGGGCGGGTTGGAGCGATTTCCAAGAGACCCAGTACTTC.

This sequence joins TRBV5-1 and TRBJ1-1; TRBD1 aligns across 11 bases. Germline CDR1 reads SGHRS; CDR2 reads YFSETQ. With V trimmed by 7 bases and J by 5 bases, 10 bases remained unmatched. The CDR3 contains 15 residues. CDR3 coding DNA: TGCGCCAGCGAAGGGACAGGGGGGCGTGGGACTGAAGCTTTCTTT. It yields the protein CASEGTGGRGTEAFF.